The entry below gives a single TCR beta chain sequence along with its context. Its target is not known. The table came from immunoSEQ multiplex PCR; TCRdb's copy has only in-frame clones and leaves some out. Among about 95,000 clones listed, around nine tenths were seen once. This sample was taken from a study of PD-L1 blockade in urothelial cancer. Study findings and constraints: Tumor-associated clones in blood expanded more at 3 weeks in durable-benefit patients.

The CDR3 consists of 19 residues. Indicated time point: pretreatment peripheral blood. This chain uses TRBV7-5 with TRBJ2-2; the DNA was not used to check the table's D call, TRBD2. TRBV7-5 is a listed pseudogene. The clonotype originates from a man aged 60 to 69 with urothelial cancer. Sequencing used PBMCs, obtained around atezolizumab (anti-PD-L1) treatment. The chain's CDR3 is CARSSSDRSGRRYTGELFF. CDR3 coding DNA: TGTGCCAGAAGCTCTTCGGATCGAAGCGGGAGGCGGTACACCGGGGAGCTGTTTTTT.